Reported below is one TCR beta chain. The clone's antigen remains unknown. Base-call qualities are not available, and no considerably larger clone is one nucleotide away. CDR1 and CDR2 are read off the germline V gene as MDHEN and SYDVKM. The CDR3 holds 15 amino acids from the cysteine to the phenylalanine. The sequence is cut down to CDR3 DNA, 45 bases in frame from base 1. Between the V and J ends, shortened by 8 bases and 0 bases respectively, the junction contains 13 bases. TCRbeta CDR3 regions were amplified from genomic DNA by means of the immunoSEQ Assay, a bias-controlled multiplex PCR. Under the source paper's analysis protocol: The number of nucleated cells in each sample was estimated by amplification of reference gene primers within the assay. To quantify the absolute abundance of each unique TCRbeta CDR3 rearrangement, sequence reads were collapsed and filtered. Productive Simpson clonality was computed per sample as the square root of Simpson's diversity index over productive rearrangements. TCRdb carries this immuneACCESS record with in-frame sequences only. Its versions omit some clonotypes, under half of them owing to an unresolved V gene in the studies checked, with the rest unexplained. V, J and clone size are those of that table, while D and trimming were read from the DNA. The sample table holds about 370,000 clones, of which 70% to 90% were seen once. The top ten clonotypes cover 3% of the sample.

In Seattle, one collaborating source enrolled patients while the infection was active and tracked those patients longitudinally over the course of disease. Collaborating institutions collected whole blood in K2EDTA tubes following their own protocols. For TCRbeta analysis, collaborators shipped samples in one of three forms: frozen whole blood, isolated PBMCs, or DNA extracted from either of those sample types. These data come from a study of blood T cell repertoires in COVID-19 (dated by TCRdb to 2020 to 2021). About the full investigation: Samples from collaborators originated in the United States, Italy and Spain and spanned both the acute and convalescent phases of COVID-19. The samples were drawn from the first 160 participants of the ongoing ImmuneRACE study and from 1,254 subjects provided by 6 global collaborators. The repertoires were released in a freely available public database intended as a resource for research on the immune response to SARS-CoV-2. The material from the prospective study consisted of cDNA or gDNA derived from T cells, B-cell-depleted T cells, or PBMCs. The dataset comprised deeply sampled blood TCRbeta repertoires from subjects exposed to, actively infected with, or recovered from COVID-19. Nearly every sample came with metadata listing a de-identified subject ID, COVID-19 status, age in years and sex. HLA class I and class II types, where available, came from metadata supplied by the sample provider rather than from assay-based typing.

Overall study outcomes, separate from this receptor: Clinical and demographic metadata were provided uncurated, with the amount varying by source and participant.

The receptor was derived from a woman between 25 and 40 years old with COVID-19, enrolled during active disease. The rearranged chain carries TRBV28 and TRBJ2-2; perhaps TRBD1 is the D gene, with 5 bases matching. Input material: peripheral blood. CDR3 reads: CASLGRTANTGELFF. The DNA sequence reads TGTGCCAGCCTGGGGCGCACGGCGAACACCGGGGAGCTGTTTTTT.